A single sample is the source of the 23 T cell receptor beta chains below, sequenced in a study of cytomegalovirus exposure and HLA in healthy donors. The PCR employed 60 Vbeta primers together with 13 Jbeta primers. Using immunoSEQ multiplex PCR, the repertoire was profiled, and TCRdb retains in-frame clones only, with some absent. Of about 180,000 clones in the sample, 80% to 85% are singletons; the top ten hold 2.2%. Sequenced: PBMCs. The receptors were sampled from a woman aged 25 to 39 in good health and CMV-seronegative.

CDR3 nucleotide sequence: TGTGCCAGCAGCTTAGCGTGGTGGGGACAGGATAGTTCCGGGGAGCTGTTTTTT. Amino acids: CASSLAWWGQDSSGELFF. This chain links TRBV7-2 with TRBJ2-2, with TRBD1 matching 8 bases. Germline CDR1 is SGHTA and CDR2 is FQGNSA. This CDR3 spans 18 amino acids. With 0 bases clipped from V and 6 bases from J, the junction kept 12 bases outside the gene matches. Full variable domain (outside the CDR3, taken from reference TRBV7-2 and TRBJ2-2): GAGVSQSPSNKVTEKGKDVELRCDPISGHTALYWYRQSLGQGLEFLIYFQGNSAPDKSGLPSDRFSAERTGGSVSTLTIQRTQQEDSAVYLCASSLAWWGQDSSGELFFGEGSRLTVL.

The V call is TRBV10-2, the J call TRBJ2-7, with TRBD2 identical over 12 bases. CDR1 and CDR2 from the germline V gene are WSHSY and SAAADI. The length of the CDR3 is 17 residues. The ends lost 3 bases at V and 1 base at J; junction bases unmatched: 7. This CDR3 is CASSDPSGGAASYEQYF. The CDR3 DNA sequence: TGCGCCAGCAGTGATCCTAGCGGGGGGGCTGCTTCCTACGAGCAGTACTTC.

The rearrangement joins TRBV5-1 to TRBJ2-2; D is undetermined. CDR1 and CDR2 from the germline V gene are SGHRS and YFSETQ. V was clipped by 2 bases and J by 1 base, with 6 bases between them. The CDR3 totals 14 residues. Here the CDR3 reads CASSLTENTGELFF. The CDR3 bases are TGCGCCAGCAGCTTAACAGAGAACACCGGGGAGCTGTTTTTT.

The V call is TRBV9, the J call TRBJ1-5; D not certain. There are 13 residues in the CDR3. V lost 6 bases and J 0 bases, leaving 7 bases between the germline ends. The germline gives CDR1 SGDLS, CDR2 YYNGEE. This CDR3 is CASNRDSNQPQHF. The CDR3, as DNA: TGTGCCAGCAACCGGGATAGCAATCAGCCCCAGCATTTT.

Comment on this clone: The sample holds other DNA sequences that translate to the same CDR3. This chain connects TRBV28 to TRBJ2-5; D gene uncertain. V was pared by 5 bases and J by 2 bases, with 9 bases between. The CDR3 contains 13 residues. The germline V gene encodes CDR1 MDHEN and CDR2 SYDVKM. CDR3: CASSPGGQETQYF. CDR3 DNA sequence: TGTGCCAGCAGTCCCGGCGGTCAAGAGACCCAGTACTTC.

This clone was seen only once. The chain combines TRBV30 with TRBJ2-1; 9 positions agree with TRBD2. The CDR3 runs 13 residues. Germline assignment: CDR1 GTSNPN and CDR2 SVGIG (reference sequence). Losses at the gene ends were 0 bases for V and 7 bases for J; bases not matched to a gene: 1. The CDR3 spells CAWSVTSGNEQFF. CDR3 in DNA: TGTGCCTGGAGTGTAACTAGCGGGAATGAGCAGTTCTTC.

The chain carries TRBV28 and TRBJ2-5; 10 positions match TRBD2. V dropped 2 bases and J dropped 5; count of bases not matched to a gene: 17. The CDR3 runs to 19 residues. CDR1 and CDR2 (germline): MDHEN, SYDVKM. This chain's CDR3 is CASSLAGLAGEGQGETQYF. The CDR3 DNA sequence: TGTGCCAGCAGTTTAGCCGGGCTAGCGGGAGAAGGGCAGGGCGAGACCCAGTACTTC.

This chain connects TRBV7-9 to TRBJ2-1; D is possibly TRBD2 (6 bases). Trimming took off 4 bases at V and 2 bases at J, with 15 bases between the two ends. The CDR3 is 16 amino acids. Per the germline V gene, CDR1 is SEHNR and CDR2 is FQNEAQ (reference sequence). CDR3 loop: CASSWGGRIPYNEQFF. The DNA of the CDR3 is TGTGCCAGCAGCTGGGGAGGTCGGATCCCCTACAATGAGCAGTTCTTC.

The chain carries TRBV7-2 and TRBJ2-2; 7 bases map to TRBD2. Germline trimming cut 7 bases from V and 4 bases from J; bases unmatched to any gene: 9. CDR3 length: 15 residues. Looked up from germline, CDR1 is SGHTA and CDR2 is FQGNSA. As DNA, the CDR3 is TGTGCCAGCACGTCAACGCGCGGGGGCACCGGGGAGCTGTTTTTT. It specifies CASTSTRGGTGELFF.

The chain employs TRBV9 and TRBJ2-7, with a weak D call TRBD2 (6 bases). This CDR3 comprises 15 residues. V lost 0 bases, J lost 1 base, and 11 bases lay in between. Germline loops: CDR1 SGDLS, CDR2 YYNGEE. The CDR3 protein is CASSVVAGLSYEQYF. The DNA for the CDR3 is TGTGCCAGCAGCGTAGTTGCGGGGTTATCCTACGAGCAGTACTTC. Using reference TRBV9 and TRBJ2-7 for the parts outside the CDR3, the full variable domain is DSGVTQTPKHLITATGQRVTLRCSPRSGDLSVYWYQQSLDQGLQFLIQYYNGEERAKGNILERFSAQQFPDLHSELNLSSLELGDSALYFCASSVVAGLSYEQYFGPGTRLTVT.

The rearrangement joins TRBV9 to TRBJ1-2, with D possibly TRBD1 on 5 matching bases. The germline V gene encodes CDR1 SGDLS and CDR2 YYNGEE. Trimming left V 0 bases short and J 6 bases short, with 18 bases between. There are 16 residues in the CDR3. In DNA, the CDR3 is TGTGCCAGCAGCGTAGCTATCAGTGGGGCAGGGAATGGCTACACCTTC. It codes for CASSVAISGAGNGYTF. Full variable domain (outside the CDR3, taken from reference TRBV9 and TRBJ1-2): DSGVTQTPKHLITATGQRVTLRCSPRSGDLSVYWYQQSLDQGLQFLIQYYNGEERAKGNILERFSAQQFPDLHSELNLSSLELGDSALYFCASSVAISGAGNGYTFGSGTRLTVV.

The chain has TRBV18 and TRBJ2-3; a weak D match, TRBD2 (6 bases). This CDR3 spans 14 amino acids. Germline V gene lookup returns CDR1 KGHSH and CDR2 LQKENI. Trimming stripped 3 bases from V and 3 bases from J, with 10 bases between. The DNA for the CDR3 is TGTGCCAGCTCACCTTCTAGCGAGACAGATACGCAGTATTTT. Its protein is CASSPSSETDTQYF.

The chain combines TRBV28 with TRBJ1-2; D is unclear. The germline V and J ends were trimmed by 7 bases and 2 bases, with 5 bases remaining between them. This CDR3 contains 11 residues. CDR1 is MDHEN and CDR2 is SYDVKM in the germline V gene. CDR3 sequence: CASIENYGYTF. In DNA, the CDR3 is TGTGCCAGCATCGAGAACTATGGCTACACCTTC.

The rearrangement links TRBV6-6 to TRBJ1-6, with 7 bases matching TRBD1. The CDR3 is made up of 15 amino acids. Germline trimming cut 5 bases from V and 2 bases from J; bases unmatched to any gene: 3. Germline V gene data show CDR1 as MNHNY and CDR2 as SVGAGI (reference sequence). The CDR3: CASSEGATYNSPLHF. The CDR3 DNA reads as TGTGCCAGCAGTGAGGGGGCGACCTATAATTCACCCCTCCACTTT.

This clone appeared a single time. This rearrangement joins TRBV14 to TRBJ2-1; 14 bases agree with TRBD2. The CDR3 has 14 residues. V shed 9 bases and J 9 bases; nucleotides not matched to a gene: 7. Germline V gene lookup returns CDR1 SGHDN and CDR2 FVKESK. The CDR3 loop reads CARPGLAGDSEQFF. As DNA, the CDR3 is TGTGCCAGGCCGGGACTAGCGGGAGACAGTGAGCAGTTCTTC. Drawing the rest from reference TRBV14 and TRBJ2-1, the complete variable domain is EAGVTQFPSHSVIEKGQTVTLRCDPISGHDNLYWYRRVMGKEIKFLLHFVKESKQDESGMPNNRFLAERTGGTYSTLKVQPAELEDSGVYFCARPGLAGDSEQFFGPGTRLTVL.

This rearrangement joins TRBV6-5 to TRBJ1-2; D is uncertain. Deletions cut 8 bases from V and 7 bases from J, with 23 bases between. There are 15 residues in the CDR3. The V gene's germline CDR1 is MNHEY and CDR2 SVGAGI. The CDR3 loop is CASYLGQPGRAGYTF. The CDR3 DNA follows: TGTGCCAGCTACTTAGGGCAGCCCGGGAGGGCTGGCTACACCTTC.

This chain uses TRBV14 with TRBJ1-2; 11 bases map to TRBD1. This CDR3 spans 15 amino acids. Germline CDR1 and CDR2: SGHDN and FVKESK. V shed 4 bases, J shed 2 bases, and the junction held 3 bases outside the gene matches. The CDR3 sequence is CASSRTGGFNYGYTF. For the CDR3, the DNA is TGTGCCAGCAGCCGGACAGGGGGCTTCAACTATGGCTACACCTTC.

Concerning this clone itself: The same CDR3 is also encoded by other DNA sequences in this sample. The chain combines TRBV7-9 with TRBJ2-7; 7 bases line up with TRBD2. The V segment lost 8 bases and the J segment 4 bases; nucleotides outside the gene matches: 5. The CDR3 contains 12 residues. Germline V gene lookup returns CDR1 SEHNR and CDR2 FQNEAQ (reference sequence). CDR3 protein: CASGGRGYEQYF. For the CDR3, the DNA is TGTGCCAGCGGCGGGAGAGGGTACGAGCAGTACTTC.

The chain links TRBV7-9 to TRBJ1-4, with 7 positions matching TRBD1. With 1 base clipped from V and 5 bases from J, the junction kept 4 bases outside the gene matches. Germline-derived CDR1 and CDR2 are SEHNR and FQNEAQ (reference sequence). This CDR3 has 15 residues. As DNA, the CDR3 is TGTGCCAGCAGCTTAGGCGGCAGGGGGAATGAAAAACTGTTTTTT. Residues: CASSLGGRGNEKLFF. Based on the CDR3 plus reference TRBV7-9 and TRBJ1-4, the full variable domain is DTGVSQNPRHKITKRGQNVTFRCDPISEHNRLYWYRQTLGQGPEFLTYFQNEAQLEKSRLLSDRFSAERPKGSFSTLEIQRTEQGDSAMYLCASSLGGRGNEKLFFGSGTQLSVL.

This chain joins TRBV13 and TRBJ1-6; weak D call: TRBD1 (5 bases). The germline gives CDR1 PRHDT, CDR2 FYEKMQ (reference sequence). Between the trimmed V and J ends, which lost 0 bases and 10 bases, there was a span of 16 bases. CDR3 length equals 16 residues. The CDR3 coding sequence is TGTGCCAGCAGCTTAGGCCCTGGGCAGGGCCGGTCACCCCTCCACTTT. Encoded protein: CASSLGPGQGRSPLHF.

The chain links TRBV5-1 to TRBJ2-7, with 9 nucleotides matching TRBD1. CDR3 size: 15 residues. The germline V gene encodes CDR1 SGHRS and CDR2 YFSETQ. The V gene end was trimmed by 4 bases and the J gene end by 7 bases; junction bases not matched to a gene: 12. For the CDR3, the DNA is TGCGCCAGCAGCCAACGGACAGGGGCTAGCTCTGAGCAGTACTTC. Translating gives CASSQRTGASSEQYF.

Regarding this clone: An end of the junction does not agree with germline; a read error may underlie this. Additional DNA sequences in this sample encode the identical CDR3. V gene TRBV7-9 combines with J gene TRBJ2-7, with TRBD2 identical over 13 bases. This CDR3 spans 18 amino acids. Germline V gene sequence: CDR1 SEHNR, CDR2 FQNEAQ (reference sequence). The CDR3 spells CASSLGTSGSWATYEQYF. The DNA of the CDR3 is TGTGCCAGCAGCTTAGGGACTAGCGGGAGCTGGGCAACCTACGAGCAATACTTC.

In nucleotides, the CDR3 is TGTGCCAGCAGCTTAACAACGAACACCGGGGAGCTGTTTTTT. The encoded protein is CASSLTTNTGELFF. The chain couples TRBV11-3 to TRBJ2-2; D is unresolved. V was clipped by 2 bases and J by 0 bases, with 4 bases between them. The CDR3 totals 14 residues. Looked up from germline, CDR1 is SGHNT and CDR2 is YENEEA.